This TCR beta chain is from a study of CD8 T cells in Susac syndrome. Study-wide results and limits: Regarding the TCR sequencing and HLA analysis, the study admitted that a relatively small number of individuals were involved.

V gave up 4 bases and J gave up 7 bases, with 9 bases separating them. This CDR3 region has 13 residues. CDR1 and CDR2 (germline): KGHDR, SFDVKD. TCR beta sequencing covered blood CD8+ and CD4+ T cells. TEMRA cells were FACS-enriched, and CD8+ and CD4+ T cells were isolated negatively. Random hexamers were used to reverse transcribe an amount of about 0.45 to 1 ug RNA. By means of immunoSEQ multiplex PCR, TCR beta CDR3 spanning 54 Vbeta and 13 Jbeta underwent amplification. A single record per CDR3 protein comes from TCRdb applying MiXCR to the immunoSEQ multiplex PCR reads. Of approximately 200,000 distinct CDR3 sequences listed, about 96% are singletons. On this clonotype: The antigen is undetermined.

Material for sequencing was CD4+ T cells from PBMCs. The chain combines TRBV24-1 with TRBJ2-2; D call uncertain. This TCR came from a human donor with multiple sclerosis. CDR3 residues: CATSDFKVGELFF. The CDR3 nucleotides are TGTGCCACCAGTGACTTCAAAGTCGGGGAGCTGTTTTTT.